The 11 T cell receptor beta chains given below trace back to one sample, sequenced in a study of T cell repertoires in cytomegalovirus infection. Each CDR3 protein gets one entry after TCRdb re-called the reads with MiXCR. The sample carries some 940,000 distinct CDR3 sequences, around 30% recorded once. Their antigens are not known. The source material was cultured CD8+ T cells from PBMCs, sampled from culture after CMV antigen stimulation. These receptors all stem from a human donor in good health (CMV status not recorded). Some clones in this sample may be carry-over from other donors' samples.

The chain couples TRBV6-1 to TRBJ2-5, with no clear D. Germline CDR1 MNHNS, CDR2 SASEGT. V gave up 8 bases and J gave up 1 base, with 8 bases separating them. The CDR3 runs 12 residues. The CDR3 sequence: CASEVVQETQYF. CDR3 DNA: TGTGCCAGCGAGGTAGTCCAAGAGACCCAGTACTTC.

The rearrangement joins TRBV2 to TRBJ1-2, with D maybe TRBD1 (5 bases). The CDR3 loop spans 13 amino acids. The germline V gene encodes CDR1 SNHLY and CDR2 FYNNEI. V was clipped by 11 bases and J by 6 bases, with 19 bases between them. The CDR3 DNA follows: TGTGCCGGGTTGAGAGGGGCATGGGATGGCTACACCTTC. It is translated as CAGLRGAWDGYTF. The entire variable domain, with the rest obtained from reference TRBV2 and TRBJ1-2, is as follows: EPEVTQTPSHQVTQMGQEVILRCVPISNHLYFYWYRQILGQKVEFLVSFYNNEISEKSEIFDDQFSVERPDGSNFTLKIRSTKLEDSAMYFCAGLRGAWDGYTFGSGTRLTVV.

This clonotype was seen only a few times. The chain joins TRBV27 to TRBJ1-2; possible D gene TRBD1, 5 bases. The V end was cut by 6 bases, the J end by 0 bases, with 11 bases between. CDR1 is MNHEY and CDR2 is SMNVEV in the germline V gene (reference sequence). This CDR3 has 14 amino acids. The CDR3 loop is CASSPGVANYGYTF. The CDR3 bases are TGTGCCAGCAGCCCGGGGGTTGCTAACTATGGCTACACCTTC.

In this sample, this clonotype turned up many times. The V and J genes are TRBV12-3 or TRBV12-4 and TRBJ2-3; TRBD1 or TRBD2 may be the D gene (7 bases each). Trimming removed 5 bases from V and 5 bases from J, with 14 bases in between. The CDR3 runs to 14 residues. This chain's CDR3 is CASSPGGARDTQYF. The CDR3 DNA sequence: TGTGCCAGCAGTCCAGGGGGGGCTAGAGATACGCAGTATTTT.

This clonotype was seen a handful of times. The chain carries TRBV7-6 and TRBJ1-3; the D gene is possibly TRBD1 (6 bases). Per germline, CDR1 SGHVS and CDR2 FNYEAQ. The length of the CDR3 is 16 residues. Trimming took off 4 bases at V and 0 bases at J, with 13 bases between the two ends. DNA of the CDR3: TGTGCCAGCAGCTCAAAGGGGGGAACCTCTGGAAACACCATATATTTT. This gives the protein CASSSKGGTSGNTIYF.

This clonotype was observed a few times. The chain combines TRBV7-6 with TRBJ2-3; 8 bases map to TRBD1. There are 14 residues in the CDR3. The germline V gene has CDR1 SGHVS and CDR2 FNYEAQ. Trimming cost V 4 bases and J 2 bases; bases outside gene matches: 2. In DNA form, the CDR3 reads TGTGCCAGCAGCTCGACAGGGGACACAGATACGCAGTATTTT. Residues: CASSSTGDTDTQYF.

This clonotype was found a few times. CDR3 DNA sequence: TGTGCCAGCAGCCAAGCGACTACCCCTCACGAGCAGTACGTC. This codes for CASSQATTPHEQYV. The chain employs TRBV14 and TRBJ2-7, with a tentative D call TRBD2 (5 bases). CDR3 length: 14 amino acids. V was trimmed by 1 base and J by 5 bases, leaving 12 bases between them. Germline CDR1 and CDR2: SGHDN and FVKESK.

This clonotype has only a few counts. The chain links TRBV2 to TRBJ2-2; 7 bases agree with TRBD2. V gave up 4 bases and J gave up 6 bases; unmatched junction bases: 11. This CDR3 region has 16 residues. From germline, CDR1 is SNHLY and CDR2 FYNNEI. The CDR3 DNA is TGTGCCAGCAGTGGGACTAACGGGGAGGGGCCCGGGGAGCTGTTTTTT. It yields the protein CASSGTNGEGPGELFF.

This clonotype was seen only a few times. This chain links TRBV27 with TRBJ1-1; D gene uncertain. This CDR3 has 15 amino acids. Germline values: CDR1 MNHEY, CDR2 SMNVEV (reference sequence). Deletions cut 2 bases from V and 2 bases from J, with 12 bases between. The CDR3 bases are TGTGCCAGCAGTTTACCTGGACGTATCAACACTGAAGCTTTCTTT. Translated: CASSLPGRINTEAFF.

V usage is TRBV20-1 and J usage is TRBJ2-7; no clear D gene. V lost 7 bases and J 3 bases, leaving 10 bases between the germline ends. CDR1 and CDR2 from the germline V gene are DFQATT and SNEGSKA (reference sequence). CDR3 length: 11 amino acids. This chain's CDR3 is CSVPRRYEQYF. In DNA form, the CDR3 reads TGCAGTGTCCCCAGACGCTACGAGCAGTACTTC.

The chain is built from TRBV5-1 and TRBJ1-1; TRBD1 agrees at 7 bases. Germline lookup yields CDR1 SGHRS and CDR2 YFSETQ. V dropped 0 bases and J dropped 9; count of bases not matched to a gene: 11. The length of the CDR3 is 15 residues. CDR3 amino acids: CASSLDNTGEEKAFF. DNA of the CDR3: TGCGCCAGCAGCTTGGACAATACAGGGGAGGAGAAAGCTTTCTTT.